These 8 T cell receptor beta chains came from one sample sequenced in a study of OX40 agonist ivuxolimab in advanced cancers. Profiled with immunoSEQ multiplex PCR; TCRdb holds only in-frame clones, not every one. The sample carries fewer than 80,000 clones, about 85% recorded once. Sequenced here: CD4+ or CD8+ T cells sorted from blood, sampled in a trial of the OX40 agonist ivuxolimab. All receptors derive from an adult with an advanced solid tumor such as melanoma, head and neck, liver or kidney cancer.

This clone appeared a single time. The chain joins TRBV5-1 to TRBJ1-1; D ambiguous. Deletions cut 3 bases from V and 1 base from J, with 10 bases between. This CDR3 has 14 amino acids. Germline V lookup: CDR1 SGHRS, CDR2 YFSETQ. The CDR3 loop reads CASSWTGPNTEAFF. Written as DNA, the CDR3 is TGCGCCAGCAGCTGGACGGGCCCGAACACTGAAGCTTTCTTT.

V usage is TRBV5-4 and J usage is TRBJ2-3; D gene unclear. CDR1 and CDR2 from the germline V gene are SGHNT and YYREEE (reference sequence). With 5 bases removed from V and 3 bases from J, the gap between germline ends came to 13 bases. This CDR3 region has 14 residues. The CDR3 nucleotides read TGTGCCAGCAGATTCTTGGGGAAAACAGATACGCAGTATTTT. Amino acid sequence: CASRFLGKTDTQYF.

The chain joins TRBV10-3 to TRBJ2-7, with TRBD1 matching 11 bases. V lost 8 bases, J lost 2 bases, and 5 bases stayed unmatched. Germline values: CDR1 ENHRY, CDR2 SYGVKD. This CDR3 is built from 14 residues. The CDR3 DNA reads TGTGCCATCGGGACAGGGGGGAGAACCTACGAGCAGTACTTC. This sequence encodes CAIGTGGRTYEQYF.

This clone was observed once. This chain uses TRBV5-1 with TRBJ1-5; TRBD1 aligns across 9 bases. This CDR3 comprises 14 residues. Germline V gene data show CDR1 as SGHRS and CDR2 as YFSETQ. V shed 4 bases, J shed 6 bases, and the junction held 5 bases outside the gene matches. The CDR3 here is CASSPQGASQPQHF. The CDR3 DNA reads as TGCGCCAGCAGCCCACAGGGGGCGAGTCAGCCCCAGCATTTT.

DNA for the CDR3: TGTGCCAGCAGCTTAGACCAGGGGGCAGATTATGGCTACACCTTC. Residues: CASSLDQGADYGYTF. This chain joins TRBV7-9 and TRBJ1-2, with 8 nucleotides matching TRBD1. V lost 1 base and J lost 5; bases outside the gene matches: 6. The CDR3 covers 15 residues. The V gene's germline CDR1 is SEHNR and CDR2 FQNEAQ (reference sequence).

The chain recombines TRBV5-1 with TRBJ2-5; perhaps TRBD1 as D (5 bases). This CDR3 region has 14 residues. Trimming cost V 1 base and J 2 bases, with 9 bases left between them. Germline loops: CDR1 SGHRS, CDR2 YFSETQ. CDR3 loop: CASSLRGRQETQYF. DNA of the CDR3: TGCGCCAGCAGCTTGAGGGGAAGGCAAGAGACCCAGTACTTC.

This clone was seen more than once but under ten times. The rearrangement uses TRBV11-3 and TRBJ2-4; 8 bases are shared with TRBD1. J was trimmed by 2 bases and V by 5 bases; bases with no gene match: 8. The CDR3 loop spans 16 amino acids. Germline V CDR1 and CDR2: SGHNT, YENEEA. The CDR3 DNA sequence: TGTGCCAGCAGCCATAACAGGGGGATGACCAAAAACATTCAGTACTTC. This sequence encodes CASSHNRGMTKNIQYF.

The DNA for the CDR3 is TGTGCCAGCAGCGGTGAGCCTCTGGAGAACACCATATATTTT. This gives the protein CASSGEPLENTIYF. The V call is TRBV5-4, the J call TRBJ1-3, with D hard to call. Germline V gene lookup returns CDR1 SGHNT and CDR2 YYREEE (reference sequence). Between the trimmed V and J ends, which lost 4 bases and 7 bases, there was a span of 15 bases. The CDR3 length is 14 residues.